A single sample gave rise to the 14 T cell receptor beta chains below, sequenced in a study of blood T cell repertoires in COVID-19. Clones were read by immunoSEQ multiplex PCR, and TCRdb kept only the in-frame ones, dropping some. The table lists about 51,000 clones, approximately 84% of them singletons, with 2.5% in the top ten. Sequencing was done on a sample of peripheral blood. The origin of the receptors is a man in his fifties or sixties with acute or convalescent COVID-19.

The chain has TRBV14 and TRBJ2-1, with 11 bases that match TRBD2. CDR1 and CDR2 from the germline V gene are SGHDN and FVKESK. The CDR3 is 18 residues long. V gave up 1 base and J gave up 9 bases; unmatched junction bases: 14. The CDR3 sequence: CASSQGGVLAGESGEQFF. The DNA for the CDR3 is TGTGCCAGCAGCCAAGGGGGGGTACTAGCGGGAGAAAGCGGTGAGCAGTTCTTC.

V and J are TRBV5-1 and TRBJ2-2; possible D gene TRBD2, 5 bases. Trimming stripped 6 bases from V and 1 base from J, with 13 bases between. The CDR3 loop spans 15 amino acids. CDR1 is SGHRS and CDR2 is YFSETQ in the germline V gene. Here the CDR3 DNA reads TGCGCCAGCACCCCTCAAGAGGGGAACACCGGGGAGCTGTTTTTT. Residues: CASTPQEGNTGELFF.

J is TRBJ1-2 and V is TRBV3-1 (or the pseudogene TRBV3-2); 8 bases fit TRBD1. Germline-derived CDR1 and CDR2 are LGHDT and YNNKEL (reference sequence). This CDR3 contains 14 residues. Unmatched junction bases numbered 6, after V lost 1 base and J lost 8 bases. The CDR3 sequence: CASSQAAGDRGYTF. The CDR3 nucleotides read TGTGCCAGCAGCCAAGCAGCAGGGGACAGGGGCTACACCTTC.

The genes are TRBV7-8 and TRBJ2-3; TRBD2 matches at 8 bases. CDR1 and CDR2 (germline): SGHVS, FQNEAQ. With 4 bases clipped from V and 5 bases from J, the junction kept 11 bases outside the gene matches. The CDR3 has 16 amino acids. The CDR3 loop reads CASSWAGLGEEDTQYF. The CDR3 nucleotides are TGTGCCAGCAGCTGGGCGGGACTAGGTGAAGAAGATACGCAGTATTTT.

This clone was observed a single time. In nucleotides, the CDR3 is TGTGCCAGTAGTATAGACCGACAGGGGCGAGAGACCCAGTACTTC. This codes for CASSIDRQGRETQYF. The rearrangement joins TRBV19 to TRBJ2-5; TRBD1 matches 8 bases. This CDR3 comprises 15 residues. After removal of 0 bases from V and 4 bases from J, the junction contained 4 bases not matched to a gene. Germline V gene data show CDR1 as LNHDA and CDR2 as SQIVND (reference sequence).

This sequence joins TRBV12-3 or TRBV12-4 and TRBJ2-7; D remains ambiguous. Deletions cut 3 bases from V and 1 base from J, with 4 bases between. CDR3 length: 12 amino acids. The CDR3 DNA follows: TGTGCCAGCAGTTTTCATTCCTACGAGCAGTACTTC. This translates into CASSFHSYEQYF.

The rearrangement joins TRBV19 to TRBJ1-1, with a tentative D call TRBD1 (5 bases). The CDR3 has 15 amino acids. Germline CDR1 and CDR2: LNHDA and SQIVND (reference sequence). V lost 4 bases and J 5 bases, leaving 17 bases between the germline ends. The CDR3, as DNA: TGTGCCAGTAGTAGACCCCCGGGGGGTGAGACTGAAGCTTTCTTT. It specifies CASSRPPGGETEAFF.

This clone has only one observation. This chain links TRBV5-4 with TRBJ1-1; TRBD1 is a possible D gene (6 bases). CDR3 length equals 15 residues. Germline V lookup: CDR1 SGHNT, CDR2 YYREEE (reference sequence). V lost 4 bases to trimming and J lost 4 bases, with 17 bases between them. CDR3 sequence (DNA): TGTGCCAGCAGCCTACCCCAGGGGTCTAGCACTGAAGCTTTCTTT. This translates into CASSLPQGSSTEAFF. The whole variable domain, filled in from reference TRBV5-4 and TRBJ1-1, reads ETGVTQSPTHLIKTRGQQVTLRCSSQSGHNTVSWYQQALGQGPQFIFQYYREEENGRGNFPPRFSGLQFPNYSSELNVNALELDDSALYLCASSLPQGSSTEAFFGQGTRLTVV.

This clone was recorded a few times. V usage is TRBV27 and J usage is TRBJ2-7; 7 bases agree with TRBD2. The CDR3 runs 16 residues. Germline V gene lookup returns CDR1 MNHEY and CDR2 SMNVEV (reference sequence). Trimming at V came to 5 bases and at J to 2 bases, leaving 12 bases not matched to a gene. CDR3 bases: TGTGCCAGCAGTCCAACCCCAGCGGGAAGACCCTACGAGCAGTACTTC. As protein: CASSPTPAGRPYEQYF.

The genes are TRBV11-3 and TRBJ2-7; 7 positions agree with TRBD1. This CDR3 spans 13 amino acids. V trimming: 5 bases; J trimming: 6 bases; junction bases outside the gene matches: 7. Germline V lookup: CDR1 SGHNT, CDR2 YENEEA. CDR3 in DNA: TGTGCCAGCAGCCTCGGGACAGTTGGCGAGCAGTACTTC. It specifies CASSLGTVGEQYF.

This chain joins TRBV10-3 and TRBJ1-5, with D unresolved. Looked up from germline, CDR1 is ENHRY and CDR2 is SYGVKD. V lost 3 bases, J lost 1 base, and 7 bases lay in between. The length of the CDR3 is 14 residues. CDR3 residues: CAISDNKSNQPQHF. The CDR3 DNA reads as TGTGCCATCAGTGATAACAAAAGCAATCAGCCCCAGCATTTT.

The rearrangement links TRBV7-3 to TRBJ2-3, with TRBD1 as a possible D gene (5 bases). V shed 2 bases and J shed 4 bases, with 10 bases lying between them. Germline-derived CDR1 and CDR2 are SGHTA and FQGTGA. There are 14 residues in the CDR3. This CDR3 reads CASSLGGAADTQYF. The CDR3 DNA sequence: TGTGCCAGCAGCTTAGGTGGGGCCGCAGATACGCAGTATTTT. The whole variable domain, remainder taken from reference TRBV7-3 and TRBJ2-3, is GAGVSQTPSNKVTEKGKYVELRCDPISGHTALYWYRQSLGQGPEFLIYFQGTGAADDSGLPNDRFFAVRPEGSVSTLKIQRTERGDSAVYLCASSLGGAADTQYFGPGTRLTVL.

The DNA for the CDR3 is TGCGCCAGCAGCCAAGATACGGGAGGGCTAGGGACCCAGTACTTC. Translation gives CASSQDTGGLGTQYF. The chain uses TRBV4-1 and TRBJ2-5; 8 bases match TRBD2. Germline-derived CDR1 and CDR2 are MGHRA and YSYEKL. The CDR3 sequence is 15 residues long. V shed 0 bases, J shed 7 bases, and the junction held 7 bases outside the gene matches.

CDR3 in amino acids: CASSPTTNTGELFF. The DNA for the CDR3 is TGTGCCAGCTCCCCGACTACGAACACCGGGGAGCTGTTTTTT. The gene calls are TRBV18 and TRBJ2-2; D might be TRBD2 (5 bases). This CDR3 is 14 amino acids long. V was trimmed by 6 bases and J by 0 bases, leaving 8 bases between them. CDR1 and CDR2 (germline): KGHSH, LQKENI.